This T cell receptor (beta chain) emerged from a study of CD8 T cells in ankylosing spondylitis. The sample holds many counts of this clonotype. Its target is not known. Quantitative 5'-RACE with molecular barcodes generated TCR beta libraries. MiXCR was run by TCRdb on the 5' RACE reads, yielding one entry per CDR3 protein. The sample carries some 800,000 distinct CDR3 sequences, around 11% recorded once. The CDR3 totals 14 residues. The V segment lost 0 bases and the J segment 9 bases; nucleotides outside the gene matches: 3. The germline CDR1 and CDR2 sequences are SGHRS and YFSETQ. General study findings and limits: Characteristic, it appeared, of ankylosing spondylitis blood was a TCR beta motif of about eight highly homologous variants. There were earlier reports of some motif variants in reactive arthritis synovial fluid and blood. According to the report, clones linked to the disease were significantly enriched in matched synovial fluid samples taken from ankylosing spondylitis patients. CD8+ cells made up the disease-linked clones, which were relatively rare in peripheral blood.

This TCR was sampled from a male donor with ankylosing spondylitis. Sequencing used blood, either unsorted or a sorted T cell fraction (not recorded which). This rearrangement joins TRBV5-1 to TRBJ1-6; 7 bases fit TRBD1. This chain's CDR3 is CASSLEAGGSPLHF. The DNA of the CDR3 is TGCGCCAGCAGCTTGGAGGCAGGGGGTTCACCCCTCCACTTT.